The text below deals with one T cell receptor beta chain. This entry is derived from a study of blood T cell repertoires in COVID-19. This CDR3 is 17 amino acids long. The ends lost 7 bases at V and 7 bases at J; junction bases unmatched: 17. In germline, CDR1 is LNHDA, CDR2 SQIVND (reference sequence). TCRdb keeps only in-frame clones here, not all; method: immunoSEQ multiplex PCR. The sample includes 150,000 to 200,000 clones, around nine tenths of them seen just once. Participants, 18 to 89 years old, spanned 25 or so US areas. This receptor was identified in a woman between 50 and 59 years old who had recovered from COVID-19. V and J are TRBV19 and TRBJ2-3; 10 bases line up with TRBD1. Sequenced input: PBMCs or T cells enriched from blood (not recorded which). DNA of the CDR3: TGTGCCAGTACCGAATCAACCGGGACAGGGGTAGGAAATACGCAGTATTTT. Amino acids: CASTESTGTGVGNTQYF. Full variable domain (rest looked up from reference TRBV19 and TRBJ2-3): DGGITQSPKYLFRKEGQNVTLSCEQNLNHDAMYWYRQDPGQGLRLIYYSQIVNDFQKGDIAEGYSVSREKKESFPLTVTSAQKNPTAFYLCASTESTGTGVGNTQYFGPGTRLTVL.